Given below is one TCR beta chain in context. PCR amplification relied on 60 Vbeta primers (plus 13 Jbeta primers). The table came from immunoSEQ multiplex PCR; TCRdb's copy has only in-frame clones and leaves some out. The table shows some 250,000 clones, with roughly 82% occurring only once. The data belong to a study of cytomegalovirus exposure and HLA in healthy donors. Germline CDR1 reads SGHRS; CDR2 reads YFSETQ. Trimming left V 0 bases short and J 6 bases short, with 18 bases between. The CDR3 is 16 residues long. This TCR was recovered from a woman aged 40 to 55 in good health and CMV-seropositive. The chain links TRBV5-1 to TRBJ1-1, with a tentative D call TRBD1 (6 bases). Specimen: PBMCs. The CDR3 loop is CASSLALSTGFAEAFF. For the CDR3, the DNA is TGCGCCAGCAGCTTGGCCTTATCAACAGGGTTCGCTGAAGCTTTCTTT.